This T cell receptor beta chain was observed in a study of CD8 T cells in ankylosing spondylitis. In TCRdb, the 5' RACE reads were re-called with MiXCR into one record per CDR3 protein. The sample consists of approximately 90,000 distinct CDR3 sequences, roughly 8.3% of them appearing once. This clonotype was seen at least ten times. Source material: blood, either unsorted or a sorted T cell fraction (not recorded which). The receptor was derived from a male donor with ankylosing spondylitis or in good health (not recorded which).

CDR3 in DNA: TGTGCCAGCAGTAATGGTCCCTGGGAGTACTTC. Protein product: CASSNGPWEYF. The chain joins TRBV6-2 or TRBV6-3 to TRBJ2-7; no definite D call. Deletions cut 5 bases from V and 11 bases from J, with 13 bases between. From germline, CDR1 is MNHEY and CDR2 SVGEGT. CDR3 length equals 11 residues.